The subject of this entry is one T cell receptor beta chain. CDR1 is LGHNT and CDR2 is FRNRAP in the germline V gene. The CDR3 loop spans 16 amino acids. Trimming took 5 bases from V and 1 from J, leaving 17 bases between them. This entry belongs to a study of T cell changes during pregnancy in multiple sclerosis. TCRdb's copy holds only in-frame clones and misses some; the assay was immunoSEQ multiplex PCR. The sample yields around 66,000 clones, over 85% seen once. The sample in question was peripheral blood, obtained in the first trimester of pregnancy. This rearrangement joins TRBV12-5 to TRBJ1-1, with no clear D. This TCR came from a female donor in good health, enrolled as a control in a pregnancy study. CDR3 nucleotides: TGTGCTAGTGGTGCTCGATGGAGGGAAGGGAACACTGAAGCTTTCTTT. It translates to CASGARWREGNTEAFF.